Presented here are 6 T cell receptor beta chains from one specimen sequenced in a study of T-cell memory formation after mild COVID-19 (dated by TCRdb to the early 2020s). Library generation was performed with 5' RACE. Instrument on record: Illumina NovaSeq 6000. The raw public data were reprocessed by TCRdb itself: fastp quality trimming at Q25, MiXCR clonotype calling, in-frame beta chains only. CDR3 protein sequences are deduplicated, and each keeps its most common genes and DNA. Recorded for this sample are 500,000 to 600,000 distinct CDR3 sequences; under 20% of them occurred a single time. The ten largest clones capture about 12% of the sample. Source material: PBMCs or a T cell subset sorted from them (not recorded which). These receptors were taken from an adult woman who had mild COVID-19 (a few samples of this study predate the infection). The sample titles of this study are shuffled in the database, so cell type and time point are left out; the donor was told from shared clones.

This clonotype was observed a handful of times. This chain uses TRBV14 with TRBJ2-7, with D perhaps TRBD1 (6 bases). Germline V gives CDR1 SGHDN, CDR2 FVKESK. Trimming took off 5 bases at V and 0 bases at J, with 14 bases between the two ends. CDR3 length equals 15 residues. The CDR3 spells CASSESGVFSYEQYF. The CDR3 nucleotides are TGTGCCAGCAGCGAGTCAGGGGTCTTCTCCTACGAGCAGTACTTC.

The V call is TRBV4-3, the J call TRBJ1-2, with TRBD1 matching 7 bases. This CDR3 contains 15 residues. Per germline, CDR1 LGHNA and CDR2 YSLEER. The V segment lost 1 base and the J segment 3 bases; nucleotides outside the gene matches: 5. CDR3 region: CASSQAGGRDYGYTF. In DNA, the CDR3 is TGCGCCAGCAGCCAAGCAGGGGGAAGGGACTATGGCTACACCTTC.

In its sample, this clonotype was seen a few times. The V gene is TRBV4-3, the J gene TRBJ2-1, with D tentatively TRBD2 (5 bases). V lost 0 bases and J lost 0, with 12 bases in between. Germline V gene sequence: CDR1 LGHNA, CDR2 YSLEER. The CDR3 totals 17 residues. CDR3 region: CASSQDSWESSYNEQFF. CDR3 DNA: TGCGCCAGCAGCCAAGATTCGTGGGAGTCCTCCTACAATGAGCAGTTCTTC.

The chain has TRBV9 and TRBJ2-7; the D gene could be TRBD1 or TRBD2 (5 bases each). This CDR3 contains 15 residues. CDR1 SGDLS and CDR2 YYNGEE come from the germline V gene. V dropped 0 bases and J dropped 1 base, with 11 bases sitting between them. The CDR3 DNA reads TGTGCCAGCAGCGTAGGGGACCTAGCTTCCTACGAGCAGTACTTC. It specifies CASSVGDLASYEQYF.

The V gene is TRBV5-1, the J gene TRBJ2-5; TRBD2 matches 14 bases. This CDR3 has 17 amino acids. Germline V CDR1 and CDR2: SGHRS, YFSETQ. The V gene end was trimmed by 3 bases and the J gene end by 1 base; junction bases not matched to a gene: 5. In DNA form, the CDR3 reads TGCGCCAGCAGCTCCGGACTAGCGGGGGGCCTCCAAGAGACCCAGTACTTC. Translated: CASSSGLAGGLQETQYF.

The CDR3 reads CASSLTGGVDEQFF. The CDR3 DNA reads TGTGCCAGCAGCTTAACGGGGGGTGTAGATGAGCAGTTCTTC. J is TRBJ2-1 and V is TRBV7-6, with 7 bases aligning to TRBD2. Germline V gene sequence: CDR1 SGHVS, CDR2 FNYEAQ. V was pared by 2 bases and J by 8 bases, with 6 bases of the junction left unmatched. This CDR3 is built from 14 residues.